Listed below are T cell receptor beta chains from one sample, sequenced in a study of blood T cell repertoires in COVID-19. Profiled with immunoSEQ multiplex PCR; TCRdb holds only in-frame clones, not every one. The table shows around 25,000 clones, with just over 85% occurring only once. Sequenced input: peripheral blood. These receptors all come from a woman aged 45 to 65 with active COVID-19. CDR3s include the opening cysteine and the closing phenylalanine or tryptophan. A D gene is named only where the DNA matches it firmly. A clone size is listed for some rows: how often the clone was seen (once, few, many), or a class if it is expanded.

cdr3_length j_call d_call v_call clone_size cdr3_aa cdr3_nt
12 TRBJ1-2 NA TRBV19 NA CASSPQRYGYTF TGTGCCAGTAGTCCACAGAGATATGGCTACACCTTC
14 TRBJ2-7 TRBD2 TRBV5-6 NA CASSPSGREGEQYF TGTGCCAGCAGCCCATCCGGGAGGGAGGGCGAGCAGTACTTC
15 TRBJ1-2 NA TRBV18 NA CASSPPTSANYGYTF TGTGCCAGCTCACCACCGACTTCGGCCAACTATGGCTACACCTTC
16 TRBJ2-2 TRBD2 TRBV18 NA CASSPTSARNTGELFF TGTGCCAGCTCTCCTACTAGCGCCCGAAACACCGGGGAGCTGTTTTTT
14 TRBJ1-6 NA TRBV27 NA CASSLSAGESPLHF TGTGCCAGCAGTTTATCTGCGGGGGAGTCACCCCTCCACTTT
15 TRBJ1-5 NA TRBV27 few CASSSSGASNQPQHF TGTGCCAGCAGTTCGTCAGGGGCTAGCAATCAGCCCCAGCATTTT
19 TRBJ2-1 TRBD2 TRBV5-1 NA CASSSTGTPGTSGDNEQFF TGCGCCAGCAGCTCGACCGGGACACCAGGGACTAGCGGCGACAATGAGCAGTTCTTC
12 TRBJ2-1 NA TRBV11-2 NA CASSLGSVKQFF TGTGCCAGCAGCTTAGGTTCGGTAAAGCAGTTCTTC
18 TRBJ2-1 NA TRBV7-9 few CASSSLGYVDSSYNEQFF TGTGCCAGCAGCTCACTCGGGTATGTTGATAGCTCCTACAATGAGCAGTTCTTC
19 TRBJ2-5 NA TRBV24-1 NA CATIKTREAGSLIRETQYF TGTGCCACCATCAAGACGAGGGAGGCAGGTTCGCTGATAAGAGAGACCCAGTACTTC
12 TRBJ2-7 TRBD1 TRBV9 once CATADRGHEQYF TGTGCCACCGCGGACAGGGGTCACGAGCAGTACTTC
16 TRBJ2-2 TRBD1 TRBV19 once CASSARDRANTGELFF TGTGCCAGTAGCGCCCGGGACAGGGCGAACACCGGGGAGCTGTTTTTT
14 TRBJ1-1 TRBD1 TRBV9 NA CASSPGQGNTEAFF TGTGCCAGCAGCCCGGGACAGGGGAACACTGAAGCTTTCTTT
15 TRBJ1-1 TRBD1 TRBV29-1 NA CSVAGTGPMNTEAFF TGCAGCGTTGCCGGGACAGGACCCATGAACACTGAAGCTTTCTTT
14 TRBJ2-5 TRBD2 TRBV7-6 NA CASSFVSGTETQYF TGTGCCAGCAGCTTTGTGAGCGGGACGGAGACCCAGTACTTC
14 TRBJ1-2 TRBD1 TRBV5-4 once CASSTGQGLYGYTF TGTGCCAGCAGCACCGGACAGGGATTGTATGGCTACACCTTC
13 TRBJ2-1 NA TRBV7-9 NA CASRETGYNEQFF TGTGCCAGCAGGGAGACTGGATACAATGAGCAGTTCTTC
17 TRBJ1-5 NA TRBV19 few CASTLEGGRGGNQPQHF TGTGCCAGTACCTTGGAGGGGGGGCGAGGTGGCAATCAGCCCCAGCATTTT
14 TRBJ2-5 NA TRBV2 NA CASSEFTVQETQYF TGTGCCAGCAGTGAATTCACAGTGCAAGAGACCCAGTACTTC
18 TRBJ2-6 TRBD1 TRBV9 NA CASSAAGTGGFGANVLTF TGTGCCAGCAGCGCCGCCGGGACAGGGGGTTTTGGGGCCAACGTCCTGACTTTC
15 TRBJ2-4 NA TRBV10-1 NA CASSESATAKNIQYF TGCGCCAGCAGTGAGTCCGCTACGGCCAAAAACATTCAGTACTTC
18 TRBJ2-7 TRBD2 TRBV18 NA CASSPYGLAGGVAYEQYF TGTGCCAGCTCACCATACGGACTAGCGGGAGGAGTCGCCTACGAGCAGTACTTC
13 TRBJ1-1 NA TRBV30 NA CAWSPIGQTEAFF TGTGCCTGGAGCCCCATCGGACAGACTGAAGCTTTCTTT
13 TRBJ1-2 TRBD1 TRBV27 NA CASSFRQGGSYTF TGTGCCAGCAGTTTCCGGCAGGGGGGCAGCTACACCTTC
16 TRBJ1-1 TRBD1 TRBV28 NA CASSAFAGGENTEAFF TGTGCCAGCAGCGCTTTCGCAGGGGGCGAGAACACTGAAGCTTTCTTT
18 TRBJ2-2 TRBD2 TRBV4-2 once CASSLSSGTSGNTGELFF TGTGCCAGCAGTCTAAGCTCCGGGACTAGCGGTAACACCGGGGAGCTGTTTTTT
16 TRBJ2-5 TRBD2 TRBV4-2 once CASSQVGLAGVETQYF TGTGCCAGCAGCCAAGTGGGTCTAGCGGGTGTAGAGACCCAGTACTTC
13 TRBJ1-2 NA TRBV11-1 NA CASSHPGGSGYTF TGTGCCAGCAGCCACCCCGGAGGGAGTGGCTACACCTTC
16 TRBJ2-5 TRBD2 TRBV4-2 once CASSQVGLAGEETQYF TGTGCCAGCAGCCAAGTGGGACTAGCGGGAGAAGAGACCCAGTACTTC
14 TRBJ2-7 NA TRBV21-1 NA CASSKSTGNYEQYF TGTGCCAGCAGCAAATCGACAGGTAACTACGAGCAGTACTTC
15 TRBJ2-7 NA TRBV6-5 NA CASRGGLDPTYEQYF TGTGCCAGCAGGGGCGGACTGGATCCAACCTACGAGCAGTACTTC
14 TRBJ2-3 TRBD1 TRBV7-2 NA CASSLATGVDTQYF TGTGCCAGCAGCTTAGCGACAGGGGTAGATACGCAGTATTTT
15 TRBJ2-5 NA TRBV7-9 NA CASSLVGTTQETQYF TGTGCCAGCAGCTTAGTAGGGACAACCCAAGAGACCCAGTACTTC
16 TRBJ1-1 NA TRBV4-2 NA CASSQDLPVMNTEAFF TGTGCCAGCAGCCAAGATCTCCCCGTTATGAACACTGAAGCTTTCTTT